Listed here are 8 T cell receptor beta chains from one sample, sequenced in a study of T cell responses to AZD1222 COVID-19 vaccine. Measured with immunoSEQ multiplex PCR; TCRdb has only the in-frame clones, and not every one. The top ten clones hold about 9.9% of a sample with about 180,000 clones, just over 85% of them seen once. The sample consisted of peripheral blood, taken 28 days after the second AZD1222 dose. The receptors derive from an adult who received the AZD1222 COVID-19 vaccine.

This CDR3 reads CASSVGTGTGGIHYGYTF. As DNA, the CDR3 is TGTGCCAGCAGCGTAGGAACCGGGACAGGGGGTATTCACTATGGCTACACCTTC. The rearrangement links TRBV9 to TRBJ1-2; the match to TRBD1 covers 11 bases. V was clipped by 0 bases and J by 3 bases; unmatched bases: 10. The germline CDR1 and CDR2 sequences are SGDLS and YYNGEE. This CDR3 contains 18 residues.

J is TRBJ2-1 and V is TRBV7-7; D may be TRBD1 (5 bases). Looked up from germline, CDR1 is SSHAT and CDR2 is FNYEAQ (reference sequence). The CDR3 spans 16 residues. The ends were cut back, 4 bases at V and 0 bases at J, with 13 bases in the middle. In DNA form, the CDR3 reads TGTGCCAGCAGCTATCCAGGGTTCTACTCCTACAATGAGCAGTTCTTC. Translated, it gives CASSYPGFYSYNEQFF.

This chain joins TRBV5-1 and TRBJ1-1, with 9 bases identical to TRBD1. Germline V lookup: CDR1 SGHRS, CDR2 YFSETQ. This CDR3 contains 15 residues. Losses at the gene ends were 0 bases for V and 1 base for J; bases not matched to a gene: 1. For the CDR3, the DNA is TGCGCCAGCAGCTTGGAGGGACAGGGGAACACTGAAGCTTTCTTT. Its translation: CASSLEGQGNTEAFF.

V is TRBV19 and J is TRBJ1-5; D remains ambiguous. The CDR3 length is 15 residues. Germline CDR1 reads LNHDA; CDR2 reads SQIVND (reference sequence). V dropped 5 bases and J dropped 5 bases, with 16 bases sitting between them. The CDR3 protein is CASSLAPEPHQPQHF. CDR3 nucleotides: TGTGCCAGTAGTCTGGCTCCCGAGCCCCATCAGCCCCAGCATTTT.

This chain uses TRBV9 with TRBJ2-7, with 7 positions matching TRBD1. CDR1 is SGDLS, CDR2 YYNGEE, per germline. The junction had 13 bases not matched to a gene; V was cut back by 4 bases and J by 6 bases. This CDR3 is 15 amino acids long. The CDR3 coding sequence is TGTGCCAGCAGCCCACGGACAGGAGGCTCTGGCGAGCAGTACTTC. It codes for CASSPRTGGSGEQYF.

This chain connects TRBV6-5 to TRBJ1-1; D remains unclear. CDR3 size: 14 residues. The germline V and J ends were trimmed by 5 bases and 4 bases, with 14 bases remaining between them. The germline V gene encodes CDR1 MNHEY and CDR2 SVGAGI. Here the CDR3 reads CASSTGEFSTEAFF. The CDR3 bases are TGTGCCAGCAGTACCGGGGAGTTCTCCACTGAAGCTTTCTTT.

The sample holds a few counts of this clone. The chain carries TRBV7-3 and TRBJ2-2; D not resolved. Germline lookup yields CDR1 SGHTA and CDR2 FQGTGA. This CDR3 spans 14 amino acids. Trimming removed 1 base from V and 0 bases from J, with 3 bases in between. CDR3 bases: TGTGCCAGCAGCTTAAATACGAACACCGGGGAGCTGTTTTTT. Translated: CASSLNTNTGELFF.

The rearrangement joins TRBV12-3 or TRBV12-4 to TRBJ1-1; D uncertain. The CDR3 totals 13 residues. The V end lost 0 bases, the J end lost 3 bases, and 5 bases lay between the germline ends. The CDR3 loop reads CASSLARDTEAFF. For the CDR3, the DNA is TGTGCCAGCAGTTTAGCCCGGGACACTGAAGCTTTCTTT.